Listed below are T cell receptor beta chains from one sample, sequenced in a study of cytotoxic CD8 clonotypes in ibrutinib-treated CLL. Measured with immunoSEQ multiplex PCR; TCRdb has only the in-frame clones, and not every one. The sample includes fewer than 400,000 clones, roughly 71% of them seen just once. The specimen was PBMCs, collected after 36 months of ibrutinib treatment. These receptors were taken from a human donor with chronic lymphocytic leukemia. CDR3s include the opening cysteine and the closing phenylalanine or tryptophan. Each record gives: J gene, D gene, V gene, clone size, CDR3 DNA, CDR3 protein. A D gene is named only where the DNA matches it firmly. Rows give clone size only sometimes, using once, few, many, or a class for an expanded clone.

>TRBJ2-1|TRBD2|TRBV6-6|few
TGTGCCAGCAGTACACCGGGACTAGCAATTTTGGATGAGCAGTTCTTC
CASSTPGLAILDEQFF
>TRBJ1-6|TRBD1|TRBV10-3|.
TGTGCCATCAGTGAGCCGGACAGGGGAAGATCCTATAATTCACCCCTCCACTTT
CAISEPDRGRSYNSPLHF
>TRBJ2-7|.|TRBV14|few
TGTGCCAGCAGCCAAGATCAAGGCTACGAGCAGTACTTC
CASSQDQGYEQYF
>TRBJ2-5|.|TRBV21-1|.
TGTGCCAGCAGCAGCGGGTTCCAAGAGACCCAGTACTTC
CASSSGFQETQYF
>TRBJ2-7|TRBD2|TRBV7-2|few
TGTGCCAGCAGCCCCGTAGCGGGAGTGTACGAGCAGTACTTC
CASSPVAGVYEQYF
>TRBJ2-7|.|TRBV6-5|.
TGTGCCTCCCGCCCGGGGGGCTTGGTGAGGCACGAGCAGTACTTC
CASRPGGLVRHEQYF
>TRBJ1-6|.|TRBV14|.
TGTGCCAGCAGCCGCGGACGGTATAATTCACCCCTCCACTTT
CASSRGRYNSPLHF
>TRBJ1-5|.|TRBV28|.
TGTGCCATCGGCGGACTAAAGGTGGGGACCCAGCATTTT
CAIGGLKVGTQHF
>TRBJ2-3|.|TRBV5-1|.
TGCGCCAGCAGCCCCAACACAGATACGCAGTATTTT
CASSPNTDTQYF
>TRBJ2-7|.|TRBV28|.
TGTGCCAGCAGCCCACAAGTCTACGAGCAGTACTTC
CASSPQVYEQYF
>TRBJ2-7|.|TRBV7-9|few
TGTGCCAGCAGCCCCCCGACAGGAGCCTACGAGCAGTACTTC
CASSPPTGAYEQYF
>TRBJ2-5|.|TRBV7-3|.
TGTGCCAGCAGCTTAACGGGGGCGGAGACCCAGTACTTC
CASSLTGAETQYF
>TRBJ2-7|.|TRBV11-3|.
TGTGCCAGCAGCTTAGGACCCCCGCCGGACTACGAGCAGTACTTC
CASSLGPPPDYEQYF
>TRBJ2-7|TRBD1|TRBV19|.
TGTGCCAGTAGTCCGGGACAGCGTCATTACGAGCAGTACTTC
CASSPGQRHYEQYF
>TRBJ2-7|.|TRBV9|.
TGTGCCAGCAGCGTAGCTGATGCCGGGTCCTACGAGCAGTACTTC
CASSVADAGSYEQYF
>TRBJ1-4|.|TRBV10-3|.
TGTGCCATCAGTGAGCCGGGTGAAAAACTGTTTTTT
CAISEPGEKLFF
>TRBJ2-1|.|TRBV7-9|few
TGTGCCAGCAGCTTAGACAGGGTGACCTACAATGAGCAGTTCTTC
CASSLDRVTYNEQFF
>TRBJ1-1|.|TRBV11-2|.
TGTGCCAGCAGCTTAGTGAAGGGTATGAACACTGAAGCTTTCTTT
CASSLVKGMNTEAFF
>TRBJ2-5|TRBD2|TRBV4-3|few
TGCGCCAGCAGCCAAGATGAGGGACTAGCGGGAGGGCGAGAGACCCAGTACTTC
CASSQDEGLAGGRETQYF
>TRBJ2-1|TRBD2|TRBV27|.
TGTGCCAGCAGGTCCGGGGGGGCGTGGAATGAGCAGTTCTTC
CASRSGGAWNEQFF